This T cell receptor (beta chain) was observed in a study of cytomegalovirus exposure and HLA in healthy donors. Findings of the study overall: The TCR clusters that emerged in the first cohort tended, a later analysis found, to co-occur in the 120 or so validation repertoires. With high specificity and sensitivity, the classifier reportedly diagnosed cytomegalovirus status. Confirmation was obtained in vitro that a few CMV-associated chains are specific for CMV antigens.

The donors were members of the validation cohort, which comprised 120 subjects and was separate from the first cohort of around 700 subjects. To note about this clone: Its antigen is unidentified. The same CDR3 arises from other DNA sequences in this sample as well.

The table came from immunoSEQ multiplex PCR; TCRdb's copy has only in-frame clones and leaves some out. Seen here are some 250,000 clones, 80% to 95% observed once, and the top ten hold approximately 3.1%. The J segment lost 3 bases and the V segment lost 5 bases, leaving 4 bases of the junction unmatched. This CDR3 region has 14 residues. Germline loops: CDR1 MDHEN, CDR2 SYDVKM. V usage is TRBV28 and J usage is TRBJ2-7, with 10 bases matching TRBD2. The TCR comes from a woman aged 30 to 39 in good health and CMV-seronegative. Sample: PBMCs. The CDR3 spells CASSPRTSGYEQYF. Written as DNA, the CDR3 is TGTGCCAGCAGTCCCAGGACTAGCGGCTACGAGCAGTACTTC.